Presented here are 6 T cell receptor beta chains from one specimen sequenced in a study of T cells in Graves' hyperthyroidism and ophthalmopathy. Amplification yielded TCR beta CDR3 regions, with RNA transcripts as the source. An initial round of RT-PCR targeting the TCR CDR3 relied on the HTBI primer set. Using its own MiXCR run on the multiplex PCR reads, TCRdb lists one record per CDR3 protein. Counted here are about 560,000 distinct CDR3 sequences, about a sixth occurring once; the ten biggest clones make up around a sixth. Sequenced material: blood. The receptor source for this set is a woman aged 18-29 years with Graves' hyperthyroidism.

This clonotype was picked up a small number of times. The chain is built from TRBV20-1 and TRBJ2-5, with 12 bases aligning to TRBD2. The trim removed 6 bases at V and 0 bases at J, leaving 5 bases unmatched. The CDR3 extends over 15 amino acids. The germline V gene encodes CDR1 DFQATT and CDR2 SNEGSKA (reference sequence). CDR3 in DNA: TGCAGTGCCTACAGACTAGCGGGAGACCAAGAGACCCAGTACTTC. Its protein product is CSAYRLAGDQETQYF.

This clonotype was counted at least ten times. The J gene is TRBJ1-2, the V gene TRBV27; the D gene is possibly TRBD1 (6 bases). In germline, CDR1 is MNHEY, CDR2 SMNVEV (reference sequence). With 5 bases removed from V and 1 base from J, the gap between germline ends came to 11 bases. CDR3 length: 14 amino acids. The CDR3 spells CASSKQGSNYGYTF. The DNA for the CDR3 is TGTGCCAGCAGTAAACAGGGCAGTAACTATGGCTACACCTTC.

The chain is built from TRBV10-3 and TRBJ2-5; 9 bases map to TRBD2. Germline assignment: CDR1 ENHRY and CDR2 SYGVKD. The length of the CDR3 is 11 residues. The chain's CDR3 is CVAGDGETQYF. The CDR3 nucleotides read TGTGTAGCGGGAGACGGGGAGACCCAGTACTTC.

The sample holds a few counts of this clonotype. This chain links TRBV29-1 with TRBJ1-1, with TRBD1 matching over 11 bases. The germline V gene has CDR1 SQVTM and CDR2 ANQGSEA. This CDR3 has 15 residues. J lost 5 bases, V lost 2 bases, and 7 bases had no gene match. CDR3 amino acids: CSVERPGTGGTEAFF. In DNA, the CDR3 is TGCAGCGTTGAAAGGCCCGGGACAGGGGGGACTGAAGCTTTCTTT.

The table lists this clonotype with many counts. The CDR3 coding sequence is TGTGCCAGCAGCCCCAGAGCACAGGGGCAGGAGAACGAGCAGTACTTC. Its translation is CASSPRAQGQENEQYF. The V gene is TRBV7-9, the J gene TRBJ2-7; 7 nucleotides line up with TRBD1. The CDR3 runs to 16 residues. Germline V gene sequence: CDR1 SEHNR, CDR2 FQNEAQ (reference sequence). V trimming: 5 bases; J trimming: 5 bases; junction bases outside the gene matches: 15.

This clonotype has only a few counts. V and J are TRBV10-3 and TRBJ1-1; the D is unclear. Trimming took off 8 bases at V and 4 bases at J, with 17 bases between the two ends. This CDR3 spans 14 amino acids. The germline CDR1 and CDR2 sequences are ENHRY and SYGVKD. CDR3 protein: CAIQVEVKGTEAFF. In nucleotides, the CDR3 is TGTGCCATCCAAGTCGAAGTAAAAGGCACTGAAGCTTTCTTT.